The present TCR beta chain was sequenced within a study of T cells in localized non-small cell lung cancer. Study-wide points: Greater blood T cell density accompanied longer overall survival. In adjacent lung appeared a median around 56 of the top 100 tumor clones. Clonality peaked in uninvolved adjacent lung rather than tumor.

This CDR3 spans 13 amino acids. Between the trimmed V and J ends, which lost 2 bases and 1 base, there was a span of 6 bases. The germline gives CDR1 GTSNPN, CDR2 SVGIG (reference sequence). Assay: immunoSEQ multiplex PCR; the TCRdb copy retains only in-frame clones and omits some. This repertoire shows about 40,000 clones, around 87% found once; its top ten account for about 6%. As to this clone: Antigen unknown.

The genes are TRBV30 and TRBJ2-1, with no clear D. Material: peripheral blood, obtained before any cancer treatment. The TCR originated in a man aged 35-69 years with stage I lung adenocarcinoma. The CDR3 nucleotides read TGTGCCTGGAGTTTGTCTTCCTACAATGAGCAGTTCTTC. Amino acid sequence: CAWSLSSYNEQFF.